Listed here are 17 T cell receptor beta chains from one sample, sequenced in a study of T cell clonality in common variable immunodeficiency. Generated by immunoSEQ multiplex PCR, the TCRdb table keeps only in-frame clones and is missing some. The sample holds over 55,000 clones, and no clone turns up only once. The sequenced sample consisted of peripheral blood mononuclear cells. Receptor source: a person aged 18 to 70 in good health.

In this sample, this clone turned up many times. The observed sequence ends 3 residues before the CDR3 terminus, with the missing tail filled in from the germline J gene. The chain combines TRBV28 with TRBJ2-5; TRBD1 aligns across 7 bases. The germline V gene encodes CDR1 MDHEN and CDR2 SYDVKM. The CDR3 is made up of 15 amino acids. Losses at the gene ends were 6 bases for V and 1 base for J; bases not matched to a gene: 8. The DNA read from the CDR3 is TGTGCCAGCAGCTCCCGGGGACAGCTCCAAGAGACC. This encodes CASSSRGQLQET. The entire CDR3 sequence reads CASSSRGQLQETQYF.

This clone showed up many times. CDR3 sequence reads: CASSLSGPSYNEQFF. CDR3 bases read: TGCGCCAGCAGCTTGAGCGGGCCCTCCTACAATGAG. V usage is TRBV5-1 and J usage is TRBJ2-1; D may be TRBD2 (6 bases). The CDR3 extends 3 residues past the end of the read, so its final part is completed from the germline J gene. Germline V gene data show CDR1 as SGHRS and CDR2 as YFSETQ. V was shortened by 1 base and J by 0 bases, with 8 bases between the two germline ends. This CDR3 comprises 15 residues. Full variable domain (rest looked up from reference TRBV5-1 and TRBJ2-1): KAGVTQTPRYLIKTRGQQVTLSCSPISGHRSVSWYQQTPGQGLQFLFEYFSETQRNKGNFPGRFSGRQFSNSRSEMNVSTLELGDSALYLCASSLSGPSYNEQFFGPGTRLTVL.

This clone was detected many times. Coverage ceases 3 residues before the CDR3 finishes, and the germline J gene fills in the end. The chain has TRBV5-1 and TRBJ2-1, with TRBD2 as a possible D gene (6 bases). Germline CDR1 SGHRS, CDR2 YFSETQ. This CDR3 is built from 14 residues. With 0 bases removed from V and 5 bases from J, the gap between germline ends came to 9 bases. The covered CDR3 bases are TGCGCCAGCAGCTTGGGGACTAACGACAATGAG. This codes for CASSLGTNDNE. The whole CDR3 reads CASSLGTNDNEQFF.

In its sample, this clone was seen many times. The read finishes 3 residues shy of the CDR3 end, and the germline J gene is used to complete it. Other DNA sequences of this sample code for an identical CDR3. The chain links TRBV29-1 to TRBJ2-5; 7 nucleotides match TRBD2. V shed 4 bases, J shed 3 bases, and the junction held 2 bases outside the gene matches. This CDR3 has 12 amino acids. Germline CDR1 reads SQVTM; CDR2 reads ANQGSEA. Partial CDR3 DNA: TGCAGCGTTGTACGGGGGGAAGAGACC. This gives the protein CSVVRGEET. The full CDR3 sequence reads CSVVRGEETQYF.

This clone was counted many times. The read finishes 3 residues shy of the CDR3 end, and the germline J gene is used to complete it. V gene TRBV5-1 combines with J gene TRBJ2-1; 7 nucleotides match TRBD2. CDR3 size: 15 residues. V shed 2 bases and J 3 bases; nucleotides not matched to a gene: 5. CDR1 and CDR2 from the germline V gene are SGHRS and YFSETQ. The CDR3 region is CASSLVSGIYNEQFF. Partial CDR3 DNA: TGCGCCAGCAGCTTAGTAAGCGGGATCTACAATGAG. The variable domain in full, completed from reference TRBV5-1 and TRBJ2-1, reads KAGVTQTPRYLIKTRGQQVTLSCSPISGHRSVSWYQQTPGQGLQFLFEYFSETQRNKGNFPGRFSGRQFSNSRSEMNVSTLELGDSALYLCASSLVSGIYNEQFFGPGTRLTVL.

This clone has ten or more counts. Read sequence stops 3 residues before the CDR3 end, and the germline J gene provides the missing end. The J gene is TRBJ2-1, the V gene TRBV19; TRBD2 agrees at 13 bases. CDR1 is LNHDA and CDR2 is SQIVND in the germline V gene (reference sequence). V shed 3 bases, J shed 7 bases, and the junction held 9 bases outside the gene matches. This CDR3 has 17 residues. CDR3 region: CASSIPHTSGRGNEQFF. The part of the CDR3 DNA that was read is TGTGCCAGTAGTATCCCCCATACTAGCGGGAGGGGGAATGAG.

This clone was counted ten times or more. The DNA ends 3 residues before the CDR3 does, and the rest of the CDR3 is filled in from the germline J gene. The chain recombines TRBV14 with TRBJ2-1, with D uncertain. Germline assignment: CDR1 SGHDN and CDR2 FVKESK. CDR3 size: 15 residues. The V end lost 3 bases, the J end lost 0 bases, and 9 bases lay between the germline ends. The sequenced part of the CDR3 DNA is TGTGCCAGCAGCCAGACTGGTAGCTCCTACAATGAG. As protein: CASSQTGSSYNE. The whole CDR3 region reads CASSQTGSSYNEQFF.

This clone was counted many times. The read ends 3 residues shy of where the CDR3 ends; the end is completed using the germline J gene. The V call is TRBV5-1, the J call TRBJ2-5; 8 bases are a match to TRBD2. The germline gives CDR1 SGHRS, CDR2 YFSETQ. The CDR3 is 16 residues long. The V gene end was trimmed by 2 bases and the J gene end by 2 bases; junction bases not matched to a gene: 8. CDR3 protein: CASSFSSGRWQETQYF. CDR3 bases read: TGCGCCAGCAGCTTTAGCAGCGGGAGATGGCAAGAGACC.

This clone was detected many times. With the read ending 3 residues before the CDR3 end, the germline J gene is used to fill in that end. This sequence joins TRBV20-1 and TRBJ2-3; 11 nucleotides match TRBD2. Unmatched junction bases numbered 7, after V lost 1 base and J lost 7 bases. The CDR3 runs 15 residues. The germline V gene has CDR1 DFQATT and CDR2 SNEGSKA (reference sequence). The CDR3 DNA, read in part, is TGCAGTGCTAGAGCTCCGGGACTAGCGGCTAATACG. It is translated as CSARAPGLAANT. The whole CDR3 region reads CSARAPGLAANTQYF.

This clone was detected many times. The read is 3 residues too short to cover the CDR3 end, so that end is filled in from the germline J gene. The chain has TRBV19 and TRBJ1-2; D is perhaps TRBD1 (6 bases). The CDR3 consists of 18 residues. The germline CDR1 and CDR2 sequences are LNHDA and SQIVND (reference sequence). The sequenced CDR3 bases are TGTGCCAGTAGTATCCCGGTGGACAACTATACAGGGTTTCTCGGC. This sequence encodes CASSIPVDNYTGFLG. The full CDR3 protein is CASSIPVDNYTGFLGYTF.

In its sample, this clone was seen many times. The read comes to an end 3 residues before the CDR3 does, leaving the germline J gene to fill in the end. V and J are TRBV28 and TRBJ2-1; 9 positions agree with TRBD2. V dropped 8 bases and J dropped 4; count of bases not matched to a gene: 6. This CDR3 comprises 14 residues. Germline V gene lookup returns CDR1 MDHEN and CDR2 SYDVKM. The CDR3 DNA, read in part, is TGTGCCAGCTATACTAGCGGGCTTTACAATGAG. Protein sequence: CASYTSGLYNE. The CDR3 as a whole reads CASYTSGLYNEQFF.

This clone was detected ten times or more. CDR3 DNA (partial): TGCAGTGCTAGTGGACAGGGAGCTGGCTACGAG. Translation: CSASGQGAGYE. The whole CDR3 sequence reads CSASGQGAGYEQYF. The J gene is TRBJ2-7, the V gene TRBV20-1, with TRBD1 matching over 8 bases. The read comes to an end 3 residues before the CDR3 does, leaving the germline J gene to fill in the end. This CDR3 is built from 14 residues. Germline CDR1 DFQATT, CDR2 SNEGSKA (reference sequence). Trimming at V came to 3 bases and at J to 3 bases, leaving 7 bases not matched to a gene.

This clone was recorded at least ten times. Other DNA sequences in the same sample also yield this CDR3. CDR3 residues: CAWSHGQGAGNTIYF. CDR3 DNA, as far as it was read: TGTGCCTGGAGTCATGGACAGGGGGCCGGAAACACC. This chain joins TRBV30 and TRBJ1-3; 11 nucleotides line up with TRBD1. The observed sequence ends 3 residues before the CDR3 terminus, with the missing tail filled in from the germline J gene. The CDR3 runs 15 residues. CDR1 GTSNPN and CDR2 SVGIG come from the germline V gene (reference sequence). The trim removed 2 bases at V and 4 bases at J, leaving 4 bases unmatched.

This clone was counted many times. Read sequence stops 3 residues before the CDR3 end, and the germline J gene provides the missing end. The chain couples TRBV7-3 to TRBJ2-1, with 9 nucleotides matching TRBD1. This CDR3 has 13 amino acids. J lost 9 bases, V lost 3 bases, and 3 bases had no gene match. Per the germline V gene, CDR1 is SGHTA and CDR2 is FQGTGA. CDR3 residues: CASSFTGGGEQFF. The sequenced CDR3 bases are TGTGCCAGCAGCTTCACAGGGGGCGGTGAG.

This clone has a count of ten or more. The CDR3 goes on 3 residues after the read ends, and that part is filled in from the germline J gene. The J gene is TRBJ2-5, the V gene TRBV15; the match to TRBD2 covers 10 bases. The CDR3 is 15 residues long. With V trimmed by 1 base and J by 2 bases, 1 base remained unmatched. Germline V CDR1 and CDR2: LNHNV, YYDKDF (reference sequence). CDR3 amino acids: CATSRGTSGQETQYF. The sequenced part of the CDR3 DNA is TGTGCCACCAGCAGAGGGACTAGCGGACAAGAGACC.

This clone occurred many times. The read comes to an end 3 residues before the CDR3 does, leaving the germline J gene to fill in the end. The chain couples TRBV19 to TRBJ2-7, with 10 bases fitting TRBD2. The CDR3 loop spans 14 amino acids. Germline assignment: CDR1 LNHDA and CDR2 SQIVND (reference sequence). The J segment lost 4 bases and the V segment lost 5 bases, leaving 5 bases of the junction unmatched. The part of the CDR3 DNA that was read is TGTGCCAGTAGTGGAGCGGGAGGGCGGTACGAG. Translation gives CASSGAGGRYE. The full CDR3 reads CASSGAGGRYEQYF.

In this sample, this clone turned up many times. The CDR3 end falls 3 residues outside the read, so it is completed with the germline J gene. The V gene is TRBV19, the J gene TRBJ2-1, with a possible D match to TRBD1 (6 bases). Trimming took 6 bases from V and 7 from J, leaving 19 bases between them. The V gene's germline CDR1 is LNHDA and CDR2 SQIVND (reference sequence). The CDR3 has 15 amino acids. Partial CDR3 DNA: TGTGCCAGTAGCACCGGGACACGCACGGGGAATGAG. Translating it yields CASSTGTRTGNE. The full CDR3 reads CASSTGTRTGNEQFF.